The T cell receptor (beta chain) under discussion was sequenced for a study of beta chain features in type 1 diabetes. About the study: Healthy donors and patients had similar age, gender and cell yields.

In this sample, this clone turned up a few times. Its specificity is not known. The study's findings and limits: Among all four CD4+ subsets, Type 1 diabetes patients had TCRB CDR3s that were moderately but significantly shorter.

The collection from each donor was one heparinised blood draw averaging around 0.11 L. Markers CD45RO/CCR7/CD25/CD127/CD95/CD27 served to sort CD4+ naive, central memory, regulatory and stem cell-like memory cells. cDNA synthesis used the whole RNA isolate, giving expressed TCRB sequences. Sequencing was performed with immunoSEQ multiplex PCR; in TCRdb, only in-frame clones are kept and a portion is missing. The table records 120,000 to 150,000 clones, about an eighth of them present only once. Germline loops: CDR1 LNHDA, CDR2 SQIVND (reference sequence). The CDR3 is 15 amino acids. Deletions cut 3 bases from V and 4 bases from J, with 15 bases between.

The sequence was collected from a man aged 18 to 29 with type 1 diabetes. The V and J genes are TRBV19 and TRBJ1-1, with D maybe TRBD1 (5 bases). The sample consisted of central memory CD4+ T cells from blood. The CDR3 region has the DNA TGTGCCAGTAGTATTCGACGCGGGGCTCGCACTGAAGCTTTCTTT. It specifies CASSIRRGARTEAFF.